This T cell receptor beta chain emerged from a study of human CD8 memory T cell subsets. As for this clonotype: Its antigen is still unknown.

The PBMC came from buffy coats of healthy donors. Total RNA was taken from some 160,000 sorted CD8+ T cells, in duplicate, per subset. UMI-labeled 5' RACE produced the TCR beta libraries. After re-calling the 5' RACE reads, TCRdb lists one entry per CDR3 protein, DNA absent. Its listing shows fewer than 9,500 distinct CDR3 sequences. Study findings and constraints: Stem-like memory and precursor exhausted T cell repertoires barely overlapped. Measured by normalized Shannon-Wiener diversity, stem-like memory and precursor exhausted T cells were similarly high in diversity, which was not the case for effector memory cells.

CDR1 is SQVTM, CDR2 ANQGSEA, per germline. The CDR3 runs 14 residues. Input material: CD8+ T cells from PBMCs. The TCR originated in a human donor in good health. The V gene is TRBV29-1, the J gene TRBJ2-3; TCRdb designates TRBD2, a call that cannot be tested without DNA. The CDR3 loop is CSVEGGTLPDTQYF.